By share of the sample, the clone carrying this T cell receptor (beta chain) is large. The sample originates from a study of tumor-infiltrating lymphocytes in oesophageal squamous cell carcinoma. Germline CDR1 reads SGHTA; CDR2 reads FQGNSA. This CDR3 spans 15 amino acids. TCRdb re-derived calls from the reads in MiXCR, one entry per CDR3 protein. This table has roughly 11,000 distinct CDR3 sequences, more than 50% appearing once. The V and J genes are TRBV7-2 and TRBJ2-3, with 9 positions matching TRBD2. The J call may be incorrect, as the DNA end agrees better with TRBJ2-7. The sequence derives from a female donor with esophageal squamous cell carcinoma. Sequences were obtained from blood. In nucleotides, the CDR3 is TGTGCCAGCAGCCCTGGGACTAGCTCCTACAATGAGCAGTACTTC. It translates to CASSPGTSSYNEQYF.